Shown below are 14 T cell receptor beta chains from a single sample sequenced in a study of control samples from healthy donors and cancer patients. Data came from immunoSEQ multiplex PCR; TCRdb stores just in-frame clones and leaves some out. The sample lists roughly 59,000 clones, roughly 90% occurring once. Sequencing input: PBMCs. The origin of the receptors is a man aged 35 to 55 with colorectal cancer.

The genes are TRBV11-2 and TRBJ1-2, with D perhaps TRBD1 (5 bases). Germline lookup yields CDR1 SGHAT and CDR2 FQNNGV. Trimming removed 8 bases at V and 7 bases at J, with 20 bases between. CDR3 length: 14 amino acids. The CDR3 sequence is CASSNSGQGGGYTF. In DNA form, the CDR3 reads TGTGCCAGCTCCAACAGTGGGCAGGGAGGTGGCTACACCTTC.

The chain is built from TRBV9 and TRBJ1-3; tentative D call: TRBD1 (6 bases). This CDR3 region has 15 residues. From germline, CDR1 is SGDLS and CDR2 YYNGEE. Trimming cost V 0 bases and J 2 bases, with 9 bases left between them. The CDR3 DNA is TGTGCCAGCAGCGTAGCGGGGGGCCCTGGAAACACCATATATTTT. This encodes CASSVAGGPGNTIYF.

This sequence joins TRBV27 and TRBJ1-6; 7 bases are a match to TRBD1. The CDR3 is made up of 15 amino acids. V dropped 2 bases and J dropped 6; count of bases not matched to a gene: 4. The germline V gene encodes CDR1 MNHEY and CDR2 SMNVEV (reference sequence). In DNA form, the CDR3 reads TGTGCCAGCAGTTTAAGACAGGGCGGTAATTCACCCCTCCACTTT. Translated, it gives CASSLRQGGNSPLHF.

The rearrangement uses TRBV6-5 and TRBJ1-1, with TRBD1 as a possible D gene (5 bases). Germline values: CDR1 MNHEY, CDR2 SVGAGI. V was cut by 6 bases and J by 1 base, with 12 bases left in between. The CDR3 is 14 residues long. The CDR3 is CASRRTNWNTEAFF. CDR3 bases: TGTGCCAGCAGGCGGACAAACTGGAACACTGAAGCTTTCTTT.

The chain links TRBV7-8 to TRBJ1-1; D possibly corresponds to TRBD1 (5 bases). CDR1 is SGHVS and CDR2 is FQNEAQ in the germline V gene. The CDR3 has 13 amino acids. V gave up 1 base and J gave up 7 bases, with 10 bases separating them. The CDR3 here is CASSLVQGGEAFF. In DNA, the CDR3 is TGTGCCAGCAGCTTAGTTCAGGGCGGTGAAGCTTTCTTT.

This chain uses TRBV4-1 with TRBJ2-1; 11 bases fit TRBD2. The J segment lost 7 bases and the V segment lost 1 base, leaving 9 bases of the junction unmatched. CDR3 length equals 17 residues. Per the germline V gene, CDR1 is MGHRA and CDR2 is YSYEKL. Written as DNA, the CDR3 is TGCGCCAGCAGCCAAGTGGTGACTAGCGGGGTGGGGAATGAGCAGTTCTTC. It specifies CASSQVVTSGVGNEQFF.

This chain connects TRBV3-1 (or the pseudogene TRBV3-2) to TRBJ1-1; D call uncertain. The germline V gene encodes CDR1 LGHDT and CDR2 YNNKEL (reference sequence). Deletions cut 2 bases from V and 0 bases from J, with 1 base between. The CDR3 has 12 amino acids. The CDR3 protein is CASSQLNTEAFF. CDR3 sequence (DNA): TGTGCCAGCAGCCAACTGAACACTGAAGCTTTCTTT.

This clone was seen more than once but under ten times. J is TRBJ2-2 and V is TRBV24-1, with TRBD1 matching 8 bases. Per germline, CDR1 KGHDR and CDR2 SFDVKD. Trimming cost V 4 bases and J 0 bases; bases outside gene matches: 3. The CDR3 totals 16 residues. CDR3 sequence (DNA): TGTGCCACCAGTGACCCGACAGGGGCGAACACCGGGGAGCTGTTTTTT. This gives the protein CATSDPTGANTGELFF.

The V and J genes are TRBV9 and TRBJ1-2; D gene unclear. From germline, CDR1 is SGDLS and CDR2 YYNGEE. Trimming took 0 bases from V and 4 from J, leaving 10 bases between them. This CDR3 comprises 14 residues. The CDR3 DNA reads TGTGCCAGCAGCGTAGAGGCAGCCAGCTATGGCTACACCTTC. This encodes CASSVEAASYGYTF.

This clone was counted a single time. The CDR3 DNA is TGTGCCAGCAGCCCCGGGACAGGGGAGAAGACCCAGTACTTC. Protein sequence: CASSPGTGEKTQYF. The chain employs TRBV2 and TRBJ2-5, with 10 bases that match TRBD1. CDR1 and CDR2 (germline): SNHLY, FYNNEI. J gave up 6 bases and V 6 bases, and 7 bases lay outside the gene matches. The CDR3 length is 14 residues.

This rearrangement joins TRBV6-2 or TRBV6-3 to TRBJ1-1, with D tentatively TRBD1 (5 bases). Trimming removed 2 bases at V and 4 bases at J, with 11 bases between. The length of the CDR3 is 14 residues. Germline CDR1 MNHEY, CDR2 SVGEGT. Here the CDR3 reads CASSYEGRGTEAFF. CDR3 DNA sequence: TGTGCCAGCAGTTACGAGGGACGGGGCACTGAAGCTTTCTTT.

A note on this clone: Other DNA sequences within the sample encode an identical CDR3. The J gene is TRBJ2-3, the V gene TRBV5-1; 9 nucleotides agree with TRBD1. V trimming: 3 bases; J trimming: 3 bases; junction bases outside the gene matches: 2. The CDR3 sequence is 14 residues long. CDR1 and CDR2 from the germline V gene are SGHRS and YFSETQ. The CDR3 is CASSSGQGTDTQYF. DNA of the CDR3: TGCGCCAGCAGCTCGGGACAGGGAACAGATACGCAGTATTTT.

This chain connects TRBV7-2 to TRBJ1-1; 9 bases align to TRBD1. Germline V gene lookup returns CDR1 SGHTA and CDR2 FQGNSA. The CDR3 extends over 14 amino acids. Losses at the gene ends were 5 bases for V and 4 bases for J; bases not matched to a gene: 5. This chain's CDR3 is CASSRDRGATEAFF. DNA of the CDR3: TGTGCCAGCAGCCGCGACAGGGGGGCCACTGAAGCTTTCTTT.

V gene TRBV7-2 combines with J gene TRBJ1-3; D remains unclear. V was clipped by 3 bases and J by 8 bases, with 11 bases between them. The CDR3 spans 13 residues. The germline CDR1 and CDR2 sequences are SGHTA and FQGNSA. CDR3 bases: TGTGCCAGCAGCTTTCAGTTTTCAGACACCATATATTTT. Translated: CASSFQFSDTIYF.